This paragraph reports one T cell receptor beta chain. Its antigen remains unidentified. The sample is drawn from a study of vaccination and CD4 T cells after COVID-19. Whole-study context: Sampling that followed vaccination took place a median 72 days after dose two, within a range of 14 to 241.

Scientists ran DNA taken from cultured CD4+ T cells through the Oncomine TCR Beta short-read assay for sequencing. TCRdb redid the calling of the PCR reads with MiXCR, one entry per CDR3 protein. The sample has over 20,000 distinct CDR3 sequences; roughly 29% are singletons. The length of the CDR3 is 13 residues. Germline V gene sequence: CDR1 KGHSH, CDR2 LQKENI. Trimming took 3 bases from V and 0 from J, leaving 5 bases between them. As for time point: late sampling 161 to 241 days after vaccination in a few convalescent patients. Treatment described: approximately 9-day PBMC culture with coronavirus spike peptide pools or control peptides (ViraFEST assay).

The genes are TRBV18 and TRBJ1-1; no definite D call. This receptor was obtained from a human donor who had recovered from COVID-19. Specimen: CD4+ T cells from blood, cultured in vitro, collected about 7 months after SARS-CoV-2 vaccination. The CDR3 nucleotides read TGTGCCAGCTCACCCTGGATGAACACTGAAGCTTTCTTT. This gives the protein CASSPWMNTEAFF.